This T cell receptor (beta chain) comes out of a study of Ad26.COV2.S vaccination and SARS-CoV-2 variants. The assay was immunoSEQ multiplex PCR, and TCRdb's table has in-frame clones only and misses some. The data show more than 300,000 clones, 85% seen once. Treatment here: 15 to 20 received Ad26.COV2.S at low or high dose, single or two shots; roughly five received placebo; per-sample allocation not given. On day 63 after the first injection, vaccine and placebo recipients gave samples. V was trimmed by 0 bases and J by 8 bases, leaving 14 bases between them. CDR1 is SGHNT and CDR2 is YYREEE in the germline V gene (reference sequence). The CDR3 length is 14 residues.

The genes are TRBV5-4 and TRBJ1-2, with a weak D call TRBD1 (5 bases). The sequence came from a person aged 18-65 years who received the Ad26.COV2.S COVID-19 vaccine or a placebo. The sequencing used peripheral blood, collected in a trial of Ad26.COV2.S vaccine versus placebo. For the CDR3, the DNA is TGTGCCAGCAGCTTGGTAGGGGAGAATGGCGGCTACACCTTC. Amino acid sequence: CASSLVGENGGYTF.